This TCR beta chain was recorded in a study of read filtering for tumor transcriptome and immune sequencing. Points from the study as a whole: RNA-seq captured clonotypes less deeply and reliably than IR-seq.

The library was built from roughly 400 ng RNA with molecular barcoded adaptors for alpha/delta and beta/gamma chains. TCRdb processed the reads anew with MiXCR; each CDR3 protein has one entry. The table lists approximately 93,000 distinct CDR3 sequences, 20% to 25% of them singletons. This CDR3 is built from 15 residues. Trimming removed 5 bases at V and 2 bases at J, with 14 bases between. CDR1 is SNHLY, CDR2 FYNNEI, per germline. For this clonotype: Its matching antigen is unknown.

The clonotype comes from a donor older than 35 with multiple myeloma. The rearrangement uses TRBV2 and TRBJ2-3; D possibly corresponds to TRBD1 (6 bases). Input material: a population of CD138-negative cells sorted from bone marrow. The CDR3 sequence is CASSPQGMITDTQYF. CDR3 coding DNA: TGTGCCAGCAGTCCCCAGGGGATGATCACAGATACGCAGTATTTT.